These 8 T cell receptor beta chains were all obtained from the same sample, sequenced in a study of blood T cell repertoires in COVID-19 (dated by TCRdb to about 2020). The protocol used for the library was the immunoSEQ multiplex PCR assay. TCRdb carries this immuneACCESS record with in-frame sequences only. Its versions omit some clonotypes, under half of them owing to an unresolved V gene in the studies checked, with the rest unexplained. This sample lists 200,000 to 250,000 clones; around 88% were detected once. The top ten constitute 6.3% of the sample. The sample comprised peripheral blood. Every receptor here comes from a woman aged 25 to 39 with COVID-19, enrolled during active disease.

This rearrangement joins TRBV11-2 to TRBJ2-3; 7 bases match TRBD2. The ends lost 7 bases at V and 0 bases at J; junction bases unmatched: 10. Per the germline V gene, CDR1 is SGHAT and CDR2 is FQNNGV. This CDR3 comprises 16 residues. The CDR3 DNA sequence: TGTGCCAGCACCCCCTTGGGGGGGACTAGCACAGATACGCAGTATTTT. It specifies CASTPLGGTSTDTQYF.

This rearrangement joins TRBV19 to TRBJ1-6; D possibly corresponds to TRBD1 (5 bases). V was cut by 1 base and J by 6 bases, with 10 bases left in between. Germline values: CDR1 LNHDA, CDR2 SQIVND (reference sequence). The CDR3 extends over 15 amino acids. This chain's CDR3 is CASSIGDRFNSPLHF. CDR3 nucleotides: TGTGCCAGTAGTATAGGTGACAGATTTAATTCACCCCTCCACTTT.

The J gene is TRBJ2-5, the V gene TRBV28; no reliable D call. This CDR3 comprises 11 residues. Trimming left V 4 bases short and J 7 bases short, with 7 bases between. Per the germline V gene, CDR1 is MDHEN and CDR2 is SYDVKM. The CDR3, as DNA: TGTGCCAGCAGTTGGCGCGGGACCCAGTACTTC. Translation gives CASSWRGTQYF.

The chain uses TRBV5-1 and TRBJ2-2; D uncertain. V shed 4 bases and J shed 6 bases, with 7 bases lying between them. The CDR3 sequence is 12 residues long. Germline lookup yields CDR1 SGHRS and CDR2 YFSETQ. CDR3 in DNA: TGCGCCAGCAGCCCTTATTCCGGGGAGCTGTTTTTT. Amino acids: CASSPYSGELFF.

V usage is TRBV5-4 and J usage is TRBJ1-2; D unclear. CDR1 is SGHNT and CDR2 is YYREEE in the germline V gene (reference sequence). The CDR3 runs 13 residues. V gave up 0 bases and J gave up 5 bases, with 8 bases separating them. CDR3 in DNA: TGTGCCAGCAGCTTGGGTGGGCTGTATGGCTACACCTTC. This encodes CASSLGGLYGYTF.

The chain links TRBV15 to TRBJ2-7; tentatively, D is TRBD2 (5 bases). The CDR3 length is 14 residues. V was shortened by 0 bases and J by 0 bases, with 6 bases between the two germline ends. Looked up from germline, CDR1 is LNHNV and CDR2 is YYDKDF (reference sequence). In nucleotides, the CDR3 is TGTGCCACCAGCAGAGAGAGCGGCTCCTACGAGCAGTACGTC. Residues: CATSRESGSYEQYV.

This clone was recorded only once. This chain connects TRBV4-1 to TRBJ2-7; D possibly corresponds to TRBD1 (6 bases). CDR1 is MGHRA, CDR2 YSYEKL, per germline. This CDR3 comprises 15 residues. The V end lost 2 bases, the J end lost 4 bases, and 15 bases lay between the germline ends. Here the CDR3 reads CASSQSRDKKYEQYF. In DNA, the CDR3 is TGCGCCAGCAGCCAATCCCGGGACAAGAAATACGAGCAGTACTTC.

This clone was seen a few times. The V and J genes are TRBV29-1 and TRBJ2-2, with TRBD2 matching over 8 bases. From germline, CDR1 is SQVTM and CDR2 ANQGSEA. Trimming at V came to 7 bases and at J to 6 bases, leaving 7 bases not matched to a gene. CDR3 length equals 13 residues. The CDR3 sequence is CSGREGSAGELFF. In DNA form, the CDR3 reads TGCAGCGGACGGGAGGGGTCGGCCGGGGAGCTGTTTTTT.